A selection of T cell receptor beta chains follows, all from one sample in a study of shared clonotypes between healthy human individuals. TCRdb's copy holds only in-frame clones and misses some; the assay was immunoSEQ multiplex PCR. The sample includes about 470,000 clones, roughly 80% of them seen just once. The specimen was PBMCs. The source is a woman aged 40 to 55 in good health. Some clones in this sample may be carry-over from other donors' samples. Each CDR3 is given with its conserved first and last residue. D genes are given only for firm matches. Only some rows state a clone size, as once, few, many or a class for expanded clones.

J gene | clone size | D gene | V gene | CDR3 DNA | CDR3 protein
TRBJ2-1 | NA | TRBD2 | TRBV6-6 | TGTGCCAGCAGTCCGGGGACTAGCGGGATTGCTGAGCAGTTCTTC | CASSPGTSGIAEQFF
TRBJ2-7 | NA | TRBD2 | TRBV28 | TGTGCCAGCAGTTTCCTCGGCAGCGGGGCCTACGAGCAGTACTTC | CASSFLGSGAYEQYF
TRBJ2-1 | NA | NA | TRBV4-1 | TGCGCCAGCAGCCAAGAAAGTAGCGTAAATGAGCAGTTCTTC | CASSQESSVNEQFF
TRBJ2-2 | NA | TRBD2 | TRBV10-1 | TGCGCCAGGGGACCGCGGGAGGGTGAGACCGGGGAGCTGTTTTTT | CARGPREGETGELFF
TRBJ1-1 | NA | TRBD1 | TRBV6-1 | TGTGCCAGCAGTGTTCGGACAGGCGGGGCTGAAGCTTTCTTT | CASSVRTGGAEAFF
TRBJ1-2 | NA | TRBD1 | TRBV4-2 | TGTGCCAGCAGCCACTGGGGGACAGGGGGGACCTATGGCTACACCTTC | CASSHWGTGGTYGYTF
TRBJ2-2 | NA | NA | TRBV7-8 | TGTGCCAGCAGCTTAGCTTGGGGGGTCAACACCGGGGAGCTGTTTTTT | CASSLAWGVNTGELFF
TRBJ1-1 | NA | NA | TRBV4-3 | TGCGCCAGCAGCATCCGGGACGGGCGGAACACTGAAGCTTTCTTT | CASSIRDGRNTEAFF
TRBJ1-4 | NA | NA | TRBV18 | TGTGCCAGCTCAAGGTCGACCGTAGCAACTAATGAAAAACTGTTTTTT | CASSRSTVATNEKLFF
TRBJ2-2 | once | TRBD1 | TRBV6-4 | TGTGCCAGCAGTGCGGACAGGGCGGCCGGGGAGCTGTTTTTT | CASSADRAAGELFF
TRBJ2-7 | few | NA | TRBV7-8 | TGTGCCAGCAGCTTATCTTACTACGAGCAGTACTTC | CASSLSYYEQYF
TRBJ2-6 | NA | NA | TRBV7-3 | TGTGCCAGCTTCACCCGTCGGTACTCTGGGGCCAACGTCCTGACTTTC | CASFTRRYSGANVLTF